This T cell receptor (beta chain) was captured in a study of T-cell memory formation after mild COVID-19. TCRdb used MiXCR to reprocess the 5' RACE reads, holding one entry per CDR3 protein. The table lists around 390,000 distinct CDR3 sequences, about 15% of them singletons. In germline, CDR1 is SEHNR, CDR2 FQNEAQ (reference sequence). This CDR3 spans 15 amino acids. J was trimmed by 5 bases and V by 7 bases; bases with no gene match: 10. The chain carries TRBV7-9 and TRBJ1-1, with 10 nucleotides matching TRBD1. Sequenced input: PBMCs or a T cell subset sorted from them (not recorded which). The TCR was taken from a young man who had mild COVID-19 (a few samples of this study predate the infection). Cell type and time point are not known. Here the CDR3 reads CASNGQGGVRTEAFF. In DNA form, the CDR3 reads TGTGCCAGCAACGGACAGGGGGGGGTTAGGACTGAAGCTTTCTTT.